This T cell receptor beta chain was recovered during a study of blood T cell repertoires in COVID-19. For the study at large: Some COVID-19 samples were acute and others convalescent; all came from the United States, Italy and Spain. Sources were T cells, B-cell-depleted T cells, or PBMCs; the material itself was cDNA or gDNA.

Per the authors' pipeline: Amplification from reference gene primers served as the basis for estimated nucleated cell counts. Some clones are missing from TCRdb's copy, which holds only in-frame ones; the method was immunoSEQ multiplex PCR. For V, J and clone size, that table is used; D and trimming come from the DNA. The profile shows 95,000 to 100,000 clones, about nine tenths of them singletons. The TCR originated in a man aged 45-60 years with acute or convalescent COVID-19. Material: peripheral blood.

In DNA, the CDR3 is TGCGCCAGCACCTCAGGGGGCGAGAATTCCTACAATGAGCAGTTCTTC. It specifies CASTSGGENSYNEQFF. This chain uses TRBV5-1 with TRBJ2-1; 8 nucleotides agree with TRBD1. Per the germline V gene, CDR1 is SGHRS and CDR2 is YFSETQ. The CDR3 totals 16 residues. The V segment lost 6 bases and the J segment 1 base; nucleotides outside the gene matches: 9.